The 18 T cell receptor beta chains below all came from one sample that was sequenced in a study of cytomegalovirus exposure and HLA in healthy donors. With 60 Vbeta and 13 Jbeta primers, the PCR was carried out. Profiled with immunoSEQ multiplex PCR; TCRdb holds only in-frame clones, not every one. This sample lists 150,000 or so clones; its ten largest clones have over 1%. Material for sequencing was PBMCs. All receptors come from a woman aged 55-70 years in good health and CMV-seronegative.

The chain employs TRBV5-1 and TRBJ1-6, with 8 nucleotides matching TRBD1. V lost 1 base, J lost 9 bases, and 3 bases stayed unmatched. Germline V lookup: CDR1 SGHRS, CDR2 YFSETQ. The CDR3 has 14 amino acids. The CDR3 protein is CASSLQGAISPLHF. The CDR3 bases are TGCGCCAGCAGCTTGCAGGGGGCGATTTCACCCCTCCACTTT.

The chain couples TRBV19 to TRBJ1-5, with D perhaps TRBD1 (5 bases). The V gene's germline CDR1 is LNHDA and CDR2 SQIVND (reference sequence). Trimming took 0 bases from V and 4 from J, leaving 7 bases between them. This CDR3 is 14 amino acids long. In DNA, the CDR3 is TGTGCCAGTAGTATAGAGGCAGGGAATCAGCCCCAGCATTTT. The encoded protein is CASSIEAGNQPQHF. The whole variable domain, remainder taken from reference TRBV19 and TRBJ1-5, is DGGITQSPKYLFRKEGQNVTLSCEQNLNHDAMYWYRQDPGQGLRLIYYSQIVNDFQKGDIAEGYSVSREKKESFPLTVTSAQKNPTAFYLCASSIEAGNQPQHFGDGTRLSIL.

The CDR3 coding sequence is TGTGCCAGCAGCCCCGGGACTAGATCCAATGAGCAGTTCTTC. As protein: CASSPGTRSNEQFF. The rearrangement uses TRBV5-4 and TRBJ2-1, with TRBD2 identical over 8 bases. The V and J ends lost 4 bases and 6 bases, in that order; junction bases with no gene match: 6. Germline assignment: CDR1 SGHNT and CDR2 YYREEE (reference sequence). The length of the CDR3 is 14 residues.

V gene TRBV7-3 combines with J gene TRBJ2-7; D possibly corresponds to TRBD2 (5 bases). Germline CDR1 and CDR2: SGHTA and FQGTGA. The V end lost 1 base, the J end lost 3 bases, and 13 bases lay between the germline ends. The CDR3 sequence is 15 residues long. The CDR3 DNA reads as TGTGCCAGCAGCTTAAGCGGGCAGCACTTCTACGAGCAGTACTTC. This encodes CASSLSGQHFYEQYF.

This sequence joins TRBV19 and TRBJ1-4; no firm D call. Germline V gives CDR1 LNHDA, CDR2 SQIVND (reference sequence). V lost 5 bases to trimming and J lost 10 bases, with 23 bases between them. CDR3 size: 16 residues. The DNA of the CDR3 is TGTGCCAGTAGTTCTATAGCGGACTTCTTCTCGGGAAAACTGTTTTTT. Residues: CASSSIADFFSGKLFF.

The J gene is TRBJ1-1, the V gene TRBV2; perhaps TRBD1 as D (5 bases). Germline V gives CDR1 SNHLY, CDR2 FYNNEI. Trimming pared 4 bases from V and 7 bases from J, leaving 16 bases between. The CDR3 consists of 14 residues. The CDR3 DNA follows: TGTGCCAGCAGTGCCCGAAGGGGCAGTAGTGAAGCTTTCTTT. Translated, it gives CASSARRGSSEAFF.

CDR3 region: CASSIPGPGAYEQYF. In DNA, the CDR3 is TGTGCCAGTAGTATACCGGGACCGGGAGCCTACGAGCAGTACTTC. The chain has TRBV19 and TRBJ2-7, with D perhaps matching TRBD2 (6 bases). Germline V gives CDR1 LNHDA, CDR2 SQIVND (reference sequence). V lost 2 bases to trimming and J lost 2 bases, with 13 bases between them. CDR3 length: 15 residues.

This sequence joins TRBV2 and TRBJ2-1; 8 bases agree with TRBD1. Germline CDR1 is SNHLY and CDR2 is FYNNEI. The CDR3 is made up of 15 amino acids. V lost 4 bases to trimming and J lost 4 bases; unmatched junction nucleotides: 6. Written as DNA, the CDR3 is TGTGCCAGCAGTGTAGAGGACAGGGAATACAATGAGCAGTTCTTC. This translates into CASSVEDREYNEQFF.

The chain uses TRBV5-1 and TRBJ1-4, with 7 positions matching TRBD1. The CDR3 totals 15 residues. Germline CDR1 SGHRS, CDR2 YFSETQ. V dropped 0 bases and J dropped 3; count of bases not matched to a gene: 2. The CDR3 is CASSLDRGANEKLFF. DNA for the CDR3: TGCGCCAGCAGCTTGGACAGGGGAGCTAATGAAAAACTGTTTTTT.

The V gene is TRBV18, the J gene TRBJ2-7; D may be TRBD2 (6 bases). V dropped 11 bases and J dropped 3 bases, with 20 bases sitting between them. Germline lookup yields CDR1 KGHSH and CDR2 LQKENI. The CDR3 is made up of 14 amino acids. CDR3 residues: CAGTASGGIYEQYF. In nucleotides, the CDR3 is TGTGCCGGCACCGCCTCTGGGGGGATCTACGAGCAGTACTTC.

This sequence joins TRBV6-5 and TRBJ2-7; no clear D. CDR3 length equals 13 residues. Trimming took off 6 bases at V and 3 bases at J, with 12 bases between the two ends. CDR1 is MNHEY, CDR2 SVGAGI, per germline. CDR3 sequence (DNA): TGTGCCAGCAGCCTTCTCGCAGGCTACGAGCAGTACTTC. It codes for CASSLLAGYEQYF.

This chain uses TRBV4-3 with TRBJ2-2; the match to TRBD1 covers 8 bases. CDR1 and CDR2 from the germline V gene are LGHNA and YSLEER. The CDR3 totals 17 residues. Unmatched junction bases numbered 8, after V lost 0 bases and J lost 5 bases. The CDR3 nucleotides read TGCGCCAGCAGCCAAGAAGTCCAGGGGGCAAGGACCGGGGAGCTGTTTTTT. Translation: CASSQEVQGARTGELFF.

This chain joins TRBV2 and TRBJ2-2, with 7 nucleotides matching TRBD2. The ends lost 4 bases at V and 5 bases at J; junction bases unmatched: 10. This CDR3 is built from 16 residues. Germline assignment: CDR1 SNHLY and CDR2 FYNNEI. The CDR3 bases are TGTGCCAGCAGTGCACTAGCGAGGGGAGGGACCGGGGAGCTGTTTTTT. It is translated as CASSALARGGTGELFF.

The V and J genes are TRBV5-4 and TRBJ2-7; D might be TRBD1 (6 bases). The CDR3 has 12 amino acids. Germline CDR1 and CDR2: SGHNT and YYREEE (reference sequence). V was cut by 8 bases and J by 3 bases, with 12 bases left in between. CDR3 protein: CASRGGNYEQYF. CDR3 DNA sequence: TGTGCCAGTCGAGGGGGAAACTACGAGCAGTACTTC.

V gene TRBV12-5 combines with J gene TRBJ2-7; maybe TRBD2 (6 bases). Per the germline V gene, CDR1 is LGHNT and CDR2 is FRNRAP. The V gene lost 1 base and the J gene lost 1 base, with 20 bases spanning the gap. This CDR3 comprises 18 residues. In DNA, the CDR3 is TGTGCTAGTGGTTTGGCCGTCGGGACTTTGGGGGGATCCTACGAGCAGTACTTC. Residues: CASGLAVGTLGGSYEQYF.

J is TRBJ2-5 and V is TRBV2; 13 bases agree with TRBD2. This CDR3 spans 16 amino acids. Germline lookup yields CDR1 SNHLY and CDR2 FYNNEI. V gave up 5 bases and J gave up 5 bases; unmatched junction bases: 8. CDR3 in amino acids: CASSQGTSGNHETQYF. DNA for the CDR3: TGTGCCAGCAGTCAAGGGACTAGCGGGAATCACGAGACCCAGTACTTC.

The chain combines TRBV5-4 with TRBJ2-7; TRBD1 matches 10 bases. In germline, CDR1 is SGHNT, CDR2 YYREEE (reference sequence). J lost 6 bases, V lost 4 bases, and 10 bases had no gene match. The CDR3 loop spans 15 amino acids. CDR3 region: CASSQPPGQGPEQYF. For the CDR3, the DNA is TGTGCCAGCAGCCAGCCCCCGGGACAGGGGCCCGAGCAGTACTTC.

The V gene is TRBV6-6, the J gene TRBJ1-5; 8 bases line up with TRBD1. Unmatched junction bases numbered 7, after V lost 7 bases and J lost 11 bases. Germline-derived CDR1 and CDR2 are MNHNY and SVGAGI (reference sequence). CDR3 length equals 12 residues. In nucleotides, the CDR3 is TGTGCCAGCACAGGGGGCTCTTCTGCCCAGCATTTT. Protein product: CASTGGSSAQHF.